This T cell receptor (beta chain) originates from a study of blood T cells in healthy people across ages. General study findings and limits: Roughly linear declines in TCR beta diversity per million T cells occurred with age. Estimates of total diversity, which came from one million sequenced T cells, were considered to be underestimates.

V lost 4 bases and J lost 5; bases outside the gene matches: 5. The V gene's germline CDR1 is LGHDT and CDR2 YNNKEL (reference sequence). The CDR3 is 14 amino acids. Concerning this clonotype: The antigen remains undetermined.

Extraction of total RNA produced a minimum of 6 micrograms from each sample. A second roughly 6 to 11 cycle PCR used barcoded and J-beta primers. TCRdb independently ran MiXCR on the 5' RACE reads; one entry per CDR3 protein. The sample yields 850,000 to 1,000,000 distinct CDR3 sequences, approximately 50% seen once. Sequencing was done on a sample of blood. J is TRBJ1-1 and V is TRBV3-1; 9 positions match TRBD1. This receptor was taken from a woman aged 55-69 years in good health. The CDR3 sequence: CASSRRQGGTEAFF. DNA of the CDR3: TGTGCCAGCAGCCGGAGACAGGGGGGGACTGAAGCTTTCTTT.